Listed here is a single T cell receptor (beta chain). The antigen this receptor binds is unknown. Base qualities are missing; no much larger clone stands one base away. Collaborating institutions collected whole blood in K2EDTA tubes following their own protocols. For TCRbeta analysis, collaborator samples were shipped as frozen whole blood, as isolated PBMCs, or as DNA extracted from either sample type. This record comes from a study of blood T cell repertoires in COVID-19 (dated by TCRdb to 2019 to 2021). In terms of the full investigation: Collaborator samples came from the United States, Italy and Spain and covered acute and convalescent phases of COVID-19. The prospective study material was composed of cDNA or gDNA derived from T cells, B-cell-depleted T cells, or PBMCs. Samples were obtained from the ongoing ImmuneRACE study (first 160 participants) and from 1,254 subjects provided by 6 global collaborators. A freely available public database, intended as a resource for researchers studying the immune response to SARS-CoV-2, is where the repertoires were released. The dataset comprised deeply sampled blood TCRbeta repertoires from subjects exposed to, actively infected with, or recovered from COVID-19. Where available, HLA class I and class II types were taken from metadata supplied by the sample provider and were not determined by assay-based typing. Nearly every sample came with metadata listing a de-identified subject ID, COVID-19 status, age in years and sex. The research as a whole found: How much clinical and demographic metadata was included differed by source and by participant, and the metadata was provided uncurated.

The immunoSEQ Assay, a bias-controlled multiplex PCR, was used to amplify TCRbeta CDR3 regions from genomic DNA. As for the original processing: Within the assay, amplification of reference gene primers was used to estimate how many nucleated cells each sample contained. To quantify the absolute abundance of each unique TCRbeta CDR3 rearrangement, sequence reads were collapsed and filtered. For each sample, productive Simpson clonality was calculated as the square root of Simpson's diversity index over productive rearrangements. In TCRdb, the immuneACCESS table is reduced to in-frame sequences with V and J assigned. These tables do not hold every clone; where another copy was compared, an unresolved V gene accounts for under half, and the others remain unexplained. V, J and clone size were drawn from that table, and D and trimming were deduced from the DNA. Here the sample has tens of thousands of clones; 82% occur a single time. Jointly, the top ten make up approximately 12% of the sample.

Taken from the germline V gene, the CDR1 and CDR2 loops are MNHEY and SVGAGI. The CDR3 runs 15 amino acids, cysteine and phenylalanine included. CDR3 DNA is the only sequence kept; it has 45 bases, read in frame from the first base. V loses 2 bases of germline sequence and J loses 3 bases, and the interval between the two ends is 11 bases. Rearrangement joined TRBV6-5 to TRBJ2-1; a tentative D match to TRBD1 spans 6 bases. The TCR was taken from a human donor in a cohort sampled during active COVID-19. Sequenced material: peripheral blood. The sequence in DNA is TGTGCCAGCAGTTACCACGGGACATACTACAATGAGCAGTTCTTC. This gives the protein CASSYHGTYYNEQFF.